This T cell receptor (beta chain) was recorded in a study of blood T cell repertoires in COVID-19. As for the study in general: The cDNA or gDNA used as material had been derived from T cells, B-cell-depleted T cells, or PBMCs.

Germline V CDR1 and CDR2: SGHTA, FQGTGA. V lost 2 bases and J 4 bases, leaving 20 bases between the germline ends. CDR3 length: 17 amino acids. How the authors handled the data: The authors estimated nucleated cell counts from reference gene primer amplification. Repertoires were generated with immunoSEQ multiplex PCR, while TCRdb's copy carries only in-frame clones and drops some. The V and J calls and clone size were taken over from that table, and D and trimming were inferred from the DNA. The sample has approximately 220,000 clones, roughly 80% seen once. Sequenced material: peripheral blood. This sequence joins TRBV7-3 and TRBJ1-1; D may be TRBD1 (5 bases). This clonotype was sampled from a woman aged 40 to 50 with active or convalescent COVID-19. In nucleotides, the CDR3 is TGTGCCAGCAGCTTAGGGAAGGGGCGCCGACCGACCACTGAAGCTTTCTTT. Its translation is CASSLGKGRRPTTEAFF. The full variable domain, with the rest looked up from reference TRBV7-3 and TRBJ1-1, is GAGVSQTPSNKVTEKGKYVELRCDPISGHTALYWYRQSLGQGPEFLIYFQGTGAADDSGLPNDRFFAVRPEGSVSTLKIQRTERGDSAVYLCASSLGKGRRPTTEAFFGQGTRLTVV.